This T cell receptor beta chain was documented in a study of blood T cell repertoires in COVID-19. Study background: The study drew acute and convalescent COVID-19 samples from the United States, Italy and Spain. Sources were T cells, B-cell-depleted T cells, or PBMCs; the material itself was cDNA or gDNA.

In the authors' methods: Amplification with reference gene primers provided the estimates of nucleated cell counts. The method was immunoSEQ multiplex PCR; TCRdb's version includes in-frame clones alone and lacks a portion of them. That table furnishes V, J and clone size, whereas the DNA furnished D and trimming. The data contain about 260,000 clones, 80% to 90% of them singletons. V lost 6 bases and J lost 6; bases outside the gene matches: 7. The CDR3 contains 14 residues. Germline loops: CDR1 SGHTS, CDR2 YDEGEE. V is TRBV5-8 and J is TRBJ1-1; 11 nucleotides agree with TRBD1. The TCR comes from a man in his fifties or sixties with acute or convalescent COVID-19. The source material was peripheral blood. The CDR3 region is CASNFGTGGPEAFF. DNA for the CDR3: TGTGCCAGCAACTTCGGGACAGGGGGACCTGAAGCTTTCTTT. The variable domain in full, completed from reference TRBV5-8 and TRBJ1-1, reads EAGVTQSPTHLIKTRGQQATLRCSPISGHTSVYWYQQALGLGLQFLLWYDEGEERNRGNFPPRFSGRQFPNYSSELNVNALELEDSALYLCASNFGTGGPEAFFGQGTRLTVV.